This paragraph reports one TCR beta chain. What it binds is unknown. The data belong to a study of cytomegalovirus exposure and HLA in healthy donors. Notes on the study in general: Rare TCR sequences dominated, though some public TCRs recurred in many donors.

V shed 3 bases and J shed 1 base, with 6 bases lying between them. CDR3 length equals 13 residues. Germline V gene lookup returns CDR1 LNHDA and CDR2 SQIVND (reference sequence). TCRdb keeps only in-frame clones here, not all; method: immunoSEQ multiplex PCR. The profile covers roughly 50,000 clones, with 90% to 95% appearing a single time and 1.5% to 2% taken by the ten largest. V is TRBV19 and J is TRBJ1-1; D remains unclear. The clonotype was recovered from a woman younger than 30 in good health and CMV-seropositive. Sequencing used PBMCs. CDR3 loop: CASSIPGNTEAFF. The CDR3 bases are TGTGCCAGTAGTATCCCAGGGAACACTGAAGCTTTCTTT.